The 2 T cell receptor beta chains reported below all come from one sample, sequenced in a study of siplizumab effects on memory and regulatory T cells (dated by TCRdb to between 2017 and 2020). The library was built by means of the immunoSEQ multiplex PCR assay. The table was pulled from immuneACCESS by TCRdb, which kept in-frame rearrangements only. Such tables lose some clones; where checked, under half of the loss comes from unresolved V genes, and the rest has no known cause. For this sample the table gives 70,000 or so clones, of which 75% to 95% were detected only once. Over 25% of the sample lies in the top ten. Input material: CD8+ T cells sorted from blood. These receptors originate from a human donor in good health.

This chain uses TRBV19 with TRBJ2-7, with TRBD2 as a possible D gene (5 bases). The germline V gene has CDR1 LNHDA and CDR2 SQIVND (reference sequence). The CDR3 contains 16 residues. V was cut by 5 bases and J by 0 bases, with 17 bases left in between. CDR3: CASSPYTQRSSYEQYF. The DNA for the CDR3 is TGTGCCAGTAGTCCATACACCCAGCGGAGCTCCTACGAGCAGTACTTC.

The chain is built from TRBV14 and TRBJ2-7, with 8 nucleotides matching TRBD2. CDR1 is SGHDN and CDR2 is FVKESK in the germline V gene. After removal of 0 bases from V and 5 bases from J, the junction contained 9 bases not matched to a gene. The CDR3 extends over 16 amino acids. The CDR3 sequence is CASSQDLAGGPNEQYF. Here the CDR3 DNA reads TGTGCCAGCAGCCAAGATCTCGCGGGAGGTCCCAACGAGCAGTACTTC.